This TCR beta chain was documented in a study of T cells in Graves' hyperthyroidism and ophthalmopathy. There were TCR beta CDR3 regions amplified from RNA transcripts. Initially, a first-round RT-PCR of the TCR CDR3 employed the HTBI primer set. TCRdb re-called the multiplex PCR reads with MiXCR, one entry per CDR3 protein. The top ten hold roughly a fifth of the sample, which has about 400,000 distinct CDR3 sequences, roughly 15% seen once. V shed 0 bases and J 5 bases; nucleotides not matched to a gene: 9. This CDR3 spans 17 amino acids. Germline V gives CDR1 SGHVS, CDR2 FQNEAQ. This clonotype was counted at least ten times.

The chain links TRBV7-8 to TRBJ2-2, with TRBD1 matching 7 bases. The clonotype was recovered from a woman in her 30s with Graves' ophthalmopathy. Sequencing was done on a sample of blood. CDR3: CASSLAGIQGKTGELFF. As DNA, the CDR3 is TGTGCCAGCAGCTTAGCGGGCATACAGGGGAAGACCGGGGAGCTGTTTTTT.